The 28 T cell receptor beta chains reported below all come from one sample, sequenced in a study of T cells after yellow fever vaccination. TCRdb called the 5' RACE reads again in MiXCR, with one record for every CDR3 protein. The sample lists around 300,000 distinct CDR3 sequences; approximately 4.5% were seen once. The specimen was PBMCs, collected 15 days after the yellow fever booster vaccination. These receptors all come from a man aged 18 to 29 who received the YFV17D yellow fever vaccine.

At least ten counts were recorded for this clonotype. This chain uses TRBV4-1 with TRBJ1-2; the D gene is possibly TRBD1 (5 bases). Deletions cut 1 base from V and 3 bases from J, with 24 bases between. Germline V CDR1 and CDR2: MGHRA, YSYEKL. This CDR3 region has 19 residues. The CDR3 nucleotides read TGCGCCAGCAGCCAAGGACCCCGCCGTCGACGGCCGGGGGACTATGGCTACACCTTC. This codes for CASSQGPRRRRPGDYGYTF.

This clonotype occurred many times. The J gene is TRBJ2-7, the V gene TRBV7-2; possible D gene TRBD2, 6 bases. The CDR3 sequence is 16 residues long. Trimming removed 5 bases at V and 3 bases at J, with 20 bases between. Germline CDR1 reads SGHTA; CDR2 reads FQGNSA. Here the CDR3 DNA reads TGTGCCAGCAGCCCAAACTTAGGCCTAGCGCTCTACGAGCAGTACTTC. Residues: CASSPNLGLALYEQYF.

This clonotype was counted many times. V and J are TRBV5-1 and TRBJ2-2, with D perhaps matching TRBD2 (7 bases). Trimming removed 3 bases from V and 4 bases from J, with 13 bases in between. CDR3 length equals 15 residues. CDR1 and CDR2 (germline): SGHRS, YFSETQ. The CDR3 here is CASSSRGASTGELFF. CDR3 nucleotide sequence: TGCGCCAGCAGCTCACGGGGGGCGTCCACCGGGGAGCTGTTTTTT.

This chain links TRBV6-5 with TRBJ2-7; TRBD2 aligns across 7 bases. V was clipped by 5 bases and J by 3 bases; unmatched bases: 7. The germline gives CDR1 MNHEY, CDR2 SVGAGI. CDR3 length: 14 amino acids. This chain's CDR3 is CASSPQRGLYEQYF. As DNA, the CDR3 is TGTGCCAGCAGTCCCCAGCGGGGACTCTACGAGCAGTACTTC.

This clonotype was seen a handful of times. The chain carries TRBV18 and TRBJ1-5; D is undetermined. The CDR3 is made up of 19 amino acids. The germline V and J ends were trimmed by 1 base and 0 bases, with 19 bases remaining between them. Looked up from germline, CDR1 is KGHSH and CDR2 is LQKENI. The CDR3 reads CASSPLPVGAGDSNQPQHF. The CDR3 region has the DNA TGTGCCAGCTCACCACTCCCGGTGGGAGCAGGAGATAGCAATCAGCCCCAGCATTTT.

This clonotype was picked up many times. The chain uses TRBV20-1 and TRBJ1-1; D is perhaps TRBD1 (5 bases). This CDR3 spans 15 amino acids. Trimming removed 5 bases at V and 1 base at J, with 17 bases between. Germline values: CDR1 DFQATT, CDR2 SNEGSKA (reference sequence). This CDR3 reads CSASYQGAANTEAFF. The CDR3 DNA is TGCAGTGCTTCCTACCAGGGTGCTGCGAACACTGAAGCTTTCTTT.

There are many counts of this clonotype. The rearrangement links TRBV18 to TRBJ2-1; possibly TRBD1 or TRBD2 for D (6 bases each). The V end was cut by 4 bases, the J end by 5 bases, with 21 bases between. The CDR3 is made up of 17 amino acids. Germline V gives CDR1 KGHSH, CDR2 LQKENI. In nucleotides, the CDR3 is TGTGCCAGCTCACGGCCGGGGGCCACTGGCGGAGACAATGAGCAGTTCTTC. This encodes CASSRPGATGGDNEQFF.

The V gene is TRBV28, the J gene TRBJ1-2; a possible D gene is TRBD1 (5 bases). Germline loops: CDR1 MDHEN, CDR2 SYDVKM. V was shortened by 8 bases and J by 0 bases, with 10 bases between the two germline ends. The CDR3 spans 13 residues. The CDR3 coding sequence is TGTGCCAGCTCCGGACAAACTAACTATGGCTACACCTTC. This encodes CASSGQTNYGYTF.

This clonotype was picked up many times. The chain combines TRBV7-3 with TRBJ2-7; 10 positions match TRBD1. J gave up 9 bases and V 4 bases, and 6 bases lay outside the gene matches. The CDR3 covers 13 residues. Germline loops: CDR1 SGHTA, CDR2 FQGTGA. The CDR3 DNA sequence: TGTGCCAGCAGCTCAGACGGGGACAGGGGGCAGTACTTC. Amino acid sequence: CASSSDGDRGQYF.

This clonotype was detected many times. This chain connects TRBV6-1 to TRBJ2-1; the D gene is possibly TRBD1 (7 bases). This CDR3 is 16 amino acids long. The germline CDR1 and CDR2 sequences are MNHNS and SASEGT. The V end lost 7 bases, the J end lost 2 bases, and 18 bases lay between the germline ends. In nucleotides, the CDR3 is TGTGCCAGCATCTCCAGGGGGGCAGGGACCTACAATGAGCAGTTCTTC. It specifies CASISRGAGTYNEQFF.

This clonotype was seen repeatedly, ten times or more. The rearrangement uses TRBV20-1 and TRBJ2-3; 7 bases map to TRBD2. V trimming: 3 bases; J trimming: 0 bases; junction bases outside the gene matches: 3. CDR3 length: 14 residues. Germline V CDR1 and CDR2: DFQATT, SNEGSKA (reference sequence). The CDR3 DNA reads TGCAGTGCTAGCCCGGGACTAAGCACAGATACGCAGTATTTT. Translating gives CSASPGLSTDTQYF.

This clonotype has a count of ten or more. The rearrangement uses TRBV7-6 and TRBJ1-5; 8 nucleotides align to TRBD1. The ends lost 1 base at V and 3 bases at J; junction bases unmatched: 8. The CDR3 runs to 17 residues. Germline values: CDR1 SGHVS, CDR2 FNYEAQ. The CDR3 reads CASSLEKDRVDNQPQHF. In DNA form, the CDR3 reads TGTGCCAGCAGCTTAGAGAAGGACAGGGTTGACAATCAGCCCCAGCATTTT.

In this sample, this clonotype turned up many times. The CDR3 loop reads CASSAKGDGADTQYF. The CDR3, as DNA: TGTGCCAGCAGTGCCAAAGGGGACGGGGCAGATACGCAGTATTTT. The rearrangement links TRBV6-4 to TRBJ2-3; D may match TRBD1 or TRBD2 (5 bases each). CDR1 and CDR2 (germline): MRHNA, SNTAGT. Trimming removed 4 bases at V and 4 bases at J, with 15 bases between. The CDR3 runs to 15 residues.

This clonotype has a handful of counts. The gene calls are TRBV5-1 and TRBJ2-3, with 12 positions matching TRBD2. CDR3 length equals 16 residues. V lost 7 bases, J lost 4 bases, and 10 bases stayed unmatched. From germline, CDR1 is SGHRS and CDR2 YFSETQ. The CDR3 coding sequence is TGCGCCAGCGCCCCCCGGACTAGCGGGGACCCAGATACGCAGTATTTT. Translating it yields CASAPRTSGDPDTQYF.

This clonotype showed up just a few times. The chain carries TRBV20-1 and TRBJ1-2; 7 nucleotides agree with TRBD1. CDR1 and CDR2 from the germline V gene are DFQATT and SNEGSKA (reference sequence). Losses at the gene ends were 5 bases for V and 5 bases for J; bases not matched to a gene: 8. The CDR3 is 13 amino acids. The CDR3 nucleotides read TGCAGTGCTCACGACAGGGCGGGGTATGGCTACACCTTC. Protein product: CSAHDRAGYGYTF.

This clonotype was recorded many times. The chain is built from TRBV7-9 and TRBJ2-3; TRBD1 matches 8 bases. J gave up 8 bases and V 3 bases, and 7 bases lay outside the gene matches. Per the germline V gene, CDR1 is SEHNR and CDR2 is FQNEAQ (reference sequence). The CDR3 is made up of 14 amino acids. The CDR3 loop reads CASSFSGGQVTQYF. CDR3 bases: TGTGCCAGCAGCTTCTCAGGGGGCCAAGTTACGCAGTATTTT.

The chain couples TRBV5-1 to TRBJ1-2, with 10 bases aligning to TRBD1. Germline V gene sequence: CDR1 SGHRS, CDR2 YFSETQ. The CDR3 has 14 amino acids. Germline trimming cut 4 bases from V and 5 bases from J; bases unmatched to any gene: 5. The CDR3 sequence is CASSTGQGIYGYTF. The CDR3 nucleotides are TGCGCCAGCAGCACGGGACAGGGGATTTATGGCTACACCTTC.

In its sample, this clonotype was seen many times. The rearrangement joins TRBV7-2 to TRBJ2-3; 7 nucleotides match TRBD2. The CDR3 runs to 16 residues. Germline CDR1 SGHTA, CDR2 FQGNSA. V trimming: 4 bases; J trimming: 3 bases; junction bases outside the gene matches: 10. CDR3 bases: TGTGCCAGCAGCTCCCATCGGAACGGGGGGACAGATACGCAGTATTTT. Translated, it gives CASSSHRNGGTDTQYF.

There are a few counts of this clonotype. The chain employs TRBV5-4 and TRBJ2-3; TRBD1 agrees at 8 bases. CDR1 and CDR2 from the germline V gene are SGHNT and YYREEE (reference sequence). The J segment lost 7 bases and the V segment lost 3 bases, leaving 7 bases of the junction unmatched. The CDR3 runs 14 residues. In DNA, the CDR3 is TGTGCCAGCAGCTCTGGACAGGGTCAAAATACGCAGTATTTT. As protein: CASSSGQGQNTQYF.

This clonotype was picked up a small number of times. This chain connects TRBV7-2 to TRBJ2-7, with a tentative D call TRBD1 (6 bases). Between the trimmed V and J ends, which lost 0 bases and 2 bases, there was a span of 8 bases. The CDR3 loop spans 14 amino acids. Looked up from germline, CDR1 is SGHTA and CDR2 is FQGNSA. The CDR3 region has the DNA TGTGCCAGCAGCTTAGCGGACAGCCCCTACGAGCAGTACGTC. Protein product: CASSLADSPYEQYV.

This chain links TRBV28 with TRBJ2-2, with a weak D call TRBD1 (6 bases). Trimming took 1 base from V and 1 from J, leaving 10 bases between them. The CDR3 runs 16 residues. CDR1 is MDHEN, CDR2 SYDVKM, per germline. The CDR3 protein is CASSLSGQLNTGELFF. The CDR3 DNA sequence: TGTGCCAGCAGTTTATCCGGACAGCTGAACACCGGGGAGCTGTTTTTT.

This rearrangement joins TRBV6-5 to TRBJ2-1, with D tentatively TRBD1 (6 bases). V was pared by 5 bases and J by 5 bases, with 13 bases between. Germline CDR1 reads MNHEY; CDR2 reads SVGAGI. The CDR3 is 14 residues long. For the CDR3, the DNA is TGTGCCAGCAGTCTACAGGGTCGCGACAATGAGCAGTTCTTC. It is translated as CASSLQGRDNEQFF.

For the CDR3, the DNA is TGTGCCAGCAGCTTGGGCAGGGAGAGTGAAGCTTTCTTT. It translates to CASSLGRESEAFF. The rearrangement uses TRBV5-6 and TRBJ1-1, with D perhaps TRBD1 (5 bases). The CDR3 runs to 13 residues. Germline V gene data show CDR1 as SGHDT and CDR2 as YYEEEE. Trimming removed 0 bases at V and 7 bases at J, with 10 bases between. The complete variable domain, with remaining parts taken from reference TRBV5-6 and TRBJ1-1, reads DAGVTQSPTHLIKTRGQQVTLRCSPKSGHDTVSWYQQALGQGPQFIFQYYEEEERQRGNFPDRFSGHQFPNYSSELNVNALLLGDSALYLCASSLGRESEAFFGQGTRLTVV.

This clonotype was counted only a few times. The chain uses TRBV11-3 and TRBJ2-7, with D uncertain. Trimming took off 6 bases at V and 2 bases at J, with 11 bases between the two ends. The CDR3 totals 13 residues. Germline-derived CDR1 and CDR2 are SGHNT and YENEEA. CDR3 bases: TGTGCCAGCAGGGACGGTCCCCCCTACGAGCAGTACGTC. This codes for CASRDGPPYEQYV.

This clonotype was detected ten times or more. The chain employs TRBV7-9 and TRBJ2-5; 10 bases fit TRBD2. The CDR3 is 14 amino acids. Per germline, CDR1 SEHNR and CDR2 FQNEAQ (reference sequence). After removal of 6 bases from V and 5 bases from J, the junction contained 6 bases not matched to a gene. CDR3 sequence: CASRAGLAWETQYF. The CDR3 nucleotides are TGTGCCAGCAGGGCGGGACTAGCGTGGGAGACCCAGTACTTC.

This clonotype was found a few times. J is TRBJ2-2 and V is TRBV7-2; tentatively, D is TRBD1 (5 bases). Germline values: CDR1 SGHTA, CDR2 FQGNSA. With 5 bases removed from V and 2 bases from J, the gap between germline ends came to 12 bases. There are 15 residues in the CDR3. Here the CDR3 reads CASSDIQGNTGELFF. In DNA form, the CDR3 reads TGTGCCAGCAGCGACATTCAGGGAAACACCGGGGAGCTGTTTTTT. Filled out from reference TRBV7-2 and TRBJ2-2, the complete variable domain reads GAGVSQSPSNKVTEKGKDVELRCDPISGHTALYWYRQSLGQGLEFLIYFQGNSAPDKSGLPSDRFSAERTGGSVSTLTIQRTQQEDSAVYLCASSDIQGNTGELFFGEGSRLTVL.

Only a few counts were recorded for this clonotype. The chain carries TRBV4-2 and TRBJ2-1; D is ambiguous. The germline V and J ends were trimmed by 0 bases and 9 bases, with 6 bases remaining between them. The CDR3 spans 12 residues. The germline CDR1 and CDR2 sequences are LGHNA and YNFKEQ. CDR3 nucleotide sequence: TGTGCCAGCAGCCAAGATCTCGGTGAGCAGTTCTTC. Translated: CASSQDLGEQFF.

The chain is built from TRBV7-9 and TRBJ1-1, with a possible D match to TRBD1 (6 bases). V was trimmed by 3 bases and J by 5 bases, leaving 13 bases between them. CDR1 and CDR2 from the germline V gene are SEHNR and FQNEAQ (reference sequence). There are 14 residues in the CDR3. This CDR3 is CASSFLGAQTEAFF. As DNA, the CDR3 is TGTGCCAGCAGCTTTCTGGGGGCGCAGACTGAAGCTTTCTTT. Full variable domain (rest looked up from reference TRBV7-9 and TRBJ1-1): DTGVSQNPRHKITKRGQNVTFRCDPISEHNRLYWYRQTLGQGPEFLTYFQNEAQLEKSRLLSDRFSAERPKGSFSTLEIQRTEQGDSAMYLCASSFLGAQTEAFFGQGTRLTVV.